The 25 T cell receptor beta chains given below trace back to one sample, sequenced in a study of technical replicates of blood from a handful of donors. Assay used: immunoSEQ multiplex PCR; TCRdb lists only in-frame clones, some missing. The data show 75,000 to 95,000 clones, about nine tenths seen once. Sequenced material: T cells isolated from PBMCs. The source is a human donor in good health.

V usage is TRBV6-5 and J usage is TRBJ2-1; D ambiguous. Trimming stripped 2 bases from V and 8 bases from J, with 10 bases between. The CDR3 loop spans 13 amino acids. Per the germline V gene, CDR1 is MNHEY and CDR2 is SVGAGI. The CDR3 DNA follows: TGTGCCAGCAGTTACCCGGGTTACGATGAGCAGTTCTTC. This gives the protein CASSYPGYDEQFF.

J is TRBJ2-1 and V is TRBV9; 8 nucleotides line up with TRBD2. The CDR3 extends over 16 amino acids. The J segment lost 2 bases and the V segment lost 0 bases, leaving 4 bases of the junction unmatched. CDR1 is SGDLS and CDR2 is YYNGEE in the germline V gene. This chain's CDR3 is CASSVEPAGAYNEQFF. In DNA form, the CDR3 reads TGTGCCAGCAGCGTAGAGCCAGCGGGAGCCTACAATGAGCAGTTCTTC.

The J gene is TRBJ1-2, the V gene TRBV6-6, with D maybe TRBD1 (5 bases). The V gene lost 4 bases and the J gene lost 0 bases, with 12 bases spanning the gap. The germline CDR1 and CDR2 sequences are MNHNY and SVGAGI (reference sequence). The CDR3 length is 15 residues. The chain's CDR3 is CASSSPTDPNYGYTF. The CDR3 DNA follows: TGTGCCAGCAGTTCTCCGACAGACCCTAACTATGGCTACACCTTC.

This chain joins TRBV25-1 and TRBJ2-2; D gene uncertain. The CDR3 sequence is 14 residues long. Germline V gene lookup returns CDR1 MGHDK and CDR2 SYGVNS. V dropped 1 base and J dropped 4 bases, with 7 bases sitting between them. The CDR3 bases are TGTGCCAGCAGTGAATCCCAGTTCACCGGGGAGCTGTTTTTT. This gives the protein CASSESQFTGELFF.

This chain connects TRBV4-1 to TRBJ2-5, with a weak D call TRBD1 (5 bases). The CDR3 is 13 amino acids. Trimming removed 0 bases from V and 5 bases from J, with 7 bases in between. CDR1 and CDR2 (germline): MGHRA, YSYEKL. Written as DNA, the CDR3 is TGCGCCAGCAGCCAAGAGGCAGGGGAGACCCAGTACTTC. Translating it yields CASSQEAGETQYF.

The sample holds one count of this clone. The J gene is TRBJ2-7, the V gene TRBV10-3, with D maybe TRBD1 (6 bases). Germline CDR1 reads ENHRY; CDR2 reads SYGVKD. The CDR3 totals 15 residues. The V gene lost 4 bases and the J gene lost 0 bases, with 13 bases spanning the gap. CDR3 in amino acids: CAISGTMDSSYEQYF. CDR3 DNA sequence: TGTGCCATCAGTGGAACAATGGACAGCTCCTACGAGCAGTACTTC.

This clone showed up just once. The rearrangement links TRBV19 to TRBJ2-3; D not certain. Germline lookup yields CDR1 LNHDA and CDR2 SQIVND (reference sequence). Trimming removed 4 bases from V and 1 base from J, with 6 bases in between. The CDR3 covers 13 residues. CDR3 protein: CASSKTGTDTQYF. The CDR3 region has the DNA TGTGCCAGTAGTAAGACTGGCACAGATACGCAGTATTTT.

V gene TRBV15 combines with J gene TRBJ1-5, with a tentative D call TRBD1 (6 bases). CDR1 is LNHNV, CDR2 YYDKDF, per germline (reference sequence). CDR3 length equals 16 residues. V was cut by 0 bases and J by 7 bases, with 16 bases left in between. The CDR3 loop reads CATSRDLDSLGQPQHF. CDR3 DNA sequence: TGTGCCACCAGCAGAGACCTGGACAGTTTAGGGCAGCCCCAGCATTTT.

The V and J genes are TRBV5-4 and TRBJ1-4, with a possible D match to TRBD1 (6 bases). V was trimmed by 0 bases and J by 7 bases, leaving 10 bases between them. This CDR3 is 14 amino acids long. Germline V gene sequence: CDR1 SGHNT, CDR2 YYREEE (reference sequence). CDR3 DNA sequence: TGTGCCAGCAGCTTGGAACAGGGTGGTGAAAAACTGTTTTTT. The encoded protein is CASSLEQGGEKLFF.

The chain carries TRBV7-2 and TRBJ2-5, with 11 bases aligning to TRBD2. This CDR3 contains 17 residues. The V segment lost 2 bases and the J segment 3 bases; nucleotides outside the gene matches: 8. Germline CDR1 and CDR2: SGHTA and FQGNSA. The CDR3 DNA reads as TGTGCCAGCAGCTTACTAAACGTAGCGGGGGGGGAAGAGACCCAGTACTTC. Translation: CASSLLNVAGGEETQYF.

This chain uses TRBV28 with TRBJ2-7; 8 nucleotides line up with TRBD2. Germline CDR1 MDHEN, CDR2 SYDVKM. V lost 2 bases and J lost 6; bases outside the gene matches: 9. The CDR3 totals 15 residues. The CDR3 is CASSLSGRFVAEQYF. The DNA of the CDR3 is TGTGCCAGCAGTTTAAGCGGGAGATTTGTCGCCGAGCAGTACTTC.

The V call is TRBV27, the J call TRBJ2-2, with D maybe TRBD2 (5 bases). Trimming cost V 5 bases and J 2 bases, with 12 bases left between them. Germline V gives CDR1 MNHEY, CDR2 SMNVEV (reference sequence). This CDR3 comprises 15 residues. Here the CDR3 reads CASSLGLLNTGELFF. For the CDR3, the DNA is TGTGCCAGCAGTCTCGGACTCCTAAACACCGGGGAGCTGTTTTTT.

The rearrangement uses TRBV2 and TRBJ1-1, with 7 bases matching TRBD1. CDR1 and CDR2 from the germline V gene are SNHLY and FYNNEI. The CDR3 extends over 14 amino acids. Trimming at V came to 4 bases and at J to 1 base, leaving 3 bases not matched to a gene. CDR3 nucleotides: TGTGCCAGCAGTGTTAGGACAGGGAACACTGAAGCTTTCTTT. Translation gives CASSVRTGNTEAFF.

The rearrangement links TRBV6-5 to TRBJ1-2; D is uncertain. Trimming stripped 0 bases from V and 4 bases from J, with 9 bases between. The length of the CDR3 is 14 residues. Looked up from germline, CDR1 is MNHEY and CDR2 is SVGAGI. DNA for the CDR3: TGTGCCAGCAGTTACTCTCAGGCGACCTATGGCTACACCTTC. Its protein is CASSYSQATYGYTF.

The chain combines TRBV15 with TRBJ2-7; no clear D. Germline V gives CDR1 LNHNV, CDR2 YYDKDF (reference sequence). Trimming left V 0 bases short and J 1 base short, with 7 bases between. The CDR3 covers 14 residues. The CDR3 is CATSRDLTSYEQYF. CDR3 bases: TGTGCCACCAGCAGAGATTTAACTTCCTACGAGCAGTACTTC.

CDR3 sequence reads: CASSESAVDEAFF. In DNA form, the CDR3 reads TGTGCCAGCAGTGAATCGGCGGTTGACGAAGCTTTCTTT. J is TRBJ1-1 and V is TRBV6-1; D is unclear. Trimming removed 2 bases from V and 8 bases from J, with 12 bases in between. The V gene's germline CDR1 is MNHNS and CDR2 SASEGT. The CDR3 has 13 residues.

The V and J genes are TRBV23-1 and TRBJ1-5; 7 bases are shared with TRBD1. TRBV23-1 is marked as an open reading frame, function uncertain. This CDR3 is built from 20 residues. Unmatched junction bases numbered 23, after V lost 5 bases and J lost 4 bases. The CDR3, as DNA: TGCGCCAGCAGTTTGACCTGTCCTGGGGGACAGTCACCGCGGAATCAGCCCCAGCATTTT. Translated, it gives CASSLTCPGGQSPRNQPQHF.

The chain employs TRBV14 and TRBJ2-5; D is perhaps TRBD2 (7 bases). The CDR3 spans 16 residues. Germline V CDR1 and CDR2: SGHDN, FVKESK. V lost 4 bases to trimming and J lost 5 bases, with 20 bases between them. The CDR3 DNA reads as TGTGCCAGCAGCCCCCTAGGGGGGGCGATGATGGAGACCCAGTACTTC. As protein: CASSPLGGAMMETQYF.

The chain recombines TRBV6-5 with TRBJ2-7, with 12 bases that match TRBD2. There are 15 residues in the CDR3. V lost 6 bases, J lost 3 bases, and 6 bases stayed unmatched. The germline V gene has CDR1 MNHEY and CDR2 SVGAGI. CDR3 residues: CASSVTSGGYYEQYF. In DNA form, the CDR3 reads TGTGCCAGCAGCGTGACTAGCGGGGGATACTACGAGCAGTACTTC.

The CDR3 DNA reads TGTGCCAGTAGTACAGGGACAGTGAACACTGAAGCTTTCTTT. Protein: CASSTGTVNTEAFF. The chain employs TRBV19 and TRBJ1-1; 7 nucleotides agree with TRBD1. Trimming took 4 bases from V and 0 from J; bases not matched to a gene: 2. Germline assignment: CDR1 LNHDA and CDR2 SQIVND (reference sequence). CDR3 length: 14 residues.

This chain connects TRBV7-9 to TRBJ1-6, with 9 bases matching TRBD1. The CDR3 sequence is 16 residues long. CDR1 and CDR2 (germline): SEHNR, FQNEAQ (reference sequence). V was clipped by 4 bases and J by 10 bases; unmatched bases: 11. CDR3 residues: CASSSTGGADNSPLHF. CDR3 DNA: TGTGCCAGCAGCTCCACAGGGGGCGCAGACAACTCACCCCTCCACTTT. The full variable domain, completed using reference TRBV7-9 and TRBJ1-6, is DTGVSQNPRHKITKRGQNVTFRCDPISEHNRLYWYRQTLGQGPEFLTYFQNEAQLEKSRLLSDRFSAERPKGSFSTLEIQRTEQGDSAMYLCASSSTGGADNSPLHFGNGTRLTVT.

This clone occurred a few times. The chain is built from TRBV7-6 and TRBJ1-1; TRBD1 agrees at 9 bases. The CDR3 length is 15 residues. Unmatched junction bases numbered 9, after V lost 5 bases and J lost 5 bases. CDR1 is SGHVS, CDR2 FNYEAQ, per germline. The CDR3 spells CASSQSQGASTEAFF. In DNA form, the CDR3 reads TGTGCCAGCAGCCAATCACAGGGGGCGAGTACTGAAGCTTTCTTT.

In DNA form, the CDR3 reads TGTGCCAGCAGCTTAGGGCTTATTCTAGCGGGAGGGGGGGCAGATACGCAGTATTTT. Encoded protein: CASSLGLILAGGGADTQYF. V usage is TRBV11-2 and J usage is TRBJ2-3, with 12 bases that match TRBD2. J lost 4 bases, V lost 1 base, and 12 bases had no gene match. Germline V CDR1 and CDR2: SGHAT, FQNNGV. There are 19 residues in the CDR3.

In its sample, this clone was seen once. This CDR3 is CASSFGAGGREQYF. In DNA, the CDR3 is TGTGCCAGCAGCTTCGGAGCGGGAGGGCGCGAGCAGTACTTC. The chain combines TRBV7-2 with TRBJ2-7, with 10 bases identical to TRBD2. The CDR3 sequence is 14 residues long. Trimming removed 3 bases from V and 6 bases from J; junction bases left unmatched: 5. Germline V lookup: CDR1 SGHTA, CDR2 FQGNSA.

The chain is built from TRBV28 and TRBJ1-4; D unresolved. This CDR3 has 15 residues. V lost 8 bases to trimming and J lost 3 bases, with 16 bases between them. Germline V gene sequence: CDR1 MDHEN, CDR2 SYDVKM. The CDR3 DNA follows: TGTGCCAGCGACACCCTGGGGAGATCTAATGAAAAACTGTTTTTT. This gives the protein CASDTLGRSNEKLFF.